The 20 T cell receptor beta chains listed next were all sequenced from one sample in a study of regulatory T cells in long-lasting Graves disease. Sample time point: newly diagnosed GD, antithyroid drugs for less than 3 months. Construction of the TCR library relied on RNA isolated from PBMCs. Arm-PCR with iRepertoire HTBI primers amplified the CDR3 regions for these TCR beta libraries. TCRdb ran MiXCR on the multiplex PCR reads and lists one entry per CDR3 protein. Among some 250,000 distinct CDR3 sequences listed, 15% to 20% were seen once. These data also formed part of another study, on T cells in Graves' hyperthyroidism and ophthalmopathy.

The sequenced sample was peripheral blood mononuclear cells (PBMCs), obtained at new diagnosis, from a patient treated with antithyroid drugs. The receptors originated from a woman under 40 with Graves disease.

This clonotype was seen repeatedly, ten times or more. The chain combines TRBV15 with TRBJ1-1; TRBD1 agrees at 9 bases. This CDR3 has 13 residues. CDR1 is LNHNV, CDR2 YYDKDF, per germline (reference sequence). After removal of 6 bases from V and 4 bases from J, the junction contained 3 bases not matched to a gene. The CDR3 DNA reads as TGTGCCACCAGGGGGACAGGGTTCACTGAAGCTTTCTTT. It codes for CATRGTGFTEAFF.

In this sample, this clonotype turned up many times. The chain couples TRBV5-1 to TRBJ1-6, with D unresolved. The CDR3 length is 15 residues. CDR1 SGHRS and CDR2 YFSETQ come from the germline V gene. With 2 bases removed from V and 7 bases from J, the gap between germline ends came to 13 bases. Written as DNA, the CDR3 is TGCGCCAGCAGCTTCCAAGGAGATACCAATTCACCCCTCCACTTT. This translates into CASSFQGDTNSPLHF.

Turning to this clonotype: Given a much more abundant clone one base away, this may be a read error. The CDR3 region is CASIMEQPQYF. Here the CDR3 DNA reads TGTGCCAGCATCATGGAACAGCCCCAGTATTTT. This chain links TRBV6-1 with TRBJ1-5; no clear D. The J call may be incorrect, as the DNA end agrees better with TRBJ2-3. Germline lookup yields CDR1 MNHNS and CDR2 SASEGT. The CDR3 sequence is 11 residues long.

Ten or more counts support this clonotype. The rearrangement uses TRBV28 and TRBJ1-4, with 10 bases matching TRBD1. The J segment lost 8 bases and the V segment lost 5 bases, leaving 11 bases of the junction unmatched. Germline CDR1 and CDR2: MDHEN and SYDVKM. The CDR3 length is 16 residues. CDR3 in amino acids: CASSPLGTGVREKLFF. CDR3 in DNA: TGTGCCAGCAGTCCACTGGGGACAGGGGTGAGGGAAAAACTGTTTTTT. The variable domain in full, completed from reference TRBV28 and TRBJ1-4, reads DVKVTQSSRYLVKRTGEKVFLECVQDMDHENMFWYRQDPGLGLRLIYFSYDVKMKEKGDIPEGYSVSREKKERFSLILESASTNQTSMYLCASSPLGTGVREKLFFGSGTQLSVL.

This clonotype has at least ten counts. The V and J genes are TRBV19 and TRBJ1-2, with D perhaps matching TRBD1 (5 bases). V lost 5 bases, J lost 7 bases, and 17 bases lay in between. Looked up from germline, CDR1 is LNHDA and CDR2 is SQIVND (reference sequence). The CDR3 loop spans 14 amino acids. The CDR3 spells CASSRDRQALGYTF. The CDR3 bases are TGTGCCAGTAGTCGGGACCGGCAGGCACTTGGCTACACCTTC.

At least ten counts were recorded for this clonotype. The chain is built from TRBV30 and TRBJ2-7; D not resolved. This CDR3 contains 11 residues. Trimming stripped 4 bases from V and 7 bases from J, with 11 bases between. In germline, CDR1 is GTSNPN, CDR2 SVGIG (reference sequence). The CDR3 spells CAWKHLWEQYF. CDR3 coding DNA: TGTGCCTGGAAGCACTTGTGGGAGCAGTACTTC.

In its sample, this clonotype was seen many times. The J gene is TRBJ1-5, the V gene TRBV27; no clear D gene. The CDR3 has 14 amino acids. Per germline, CDR1 MNHEY and CDR2 SMNVEV (reference sequence). V was pared by 6 bases and J by 4 bases, with 13 bases between. This chain's CDR3 is CASSDGWGNQPQHF. The CDR3 nucleotides are TGTGCCAGCAGCGATGGGTGGGGTAATCAGCCCCAGCATTTT.

This chain uses TRBV11-2 with TRBJ2-3, with D possibly being TRBD2 (6 bases). CDR1 is SGHAT and CDR2 is FQNNGV in the germline V gene. Trimming took off 3 bases at V and 2 bases at J, with 12 bases between the two ends. The CDR3 covers 15 residues. CDR3 protein: CASSLGLPLTDTQYF. The CDR3 DNA is TGTGCCAGCAGCTTGGGACTCCCCCTCACAGATACGCAGTATTTT.

At least ten counts were recorded for this clonotype. The chain is built from TRBV18 and TRBJ2-5; D may match TRBD1 or TRBD2 (5 bases each). V lost 2 bases to trimming and J lost 4 bases, with 11 bases between them. The CDR3 extends over 14 amino acids. Per germline, CDR1 KGHSH and CDR2 LQKENI. As DNA, the CDR3 is TGTGCCAGCTCACCAACGGGACGGGGAGAGACCCAGTACTTC. Its protein is CASSPTGRGETQYF.

This clonotype was seen ten or more times. The genes are TRBV2 and TRBJ1-5, with a possible D match to TRBD1 (5 bases). Trimming pared 6 bases from V and 2 bases from J, leaving 14 bases between. The germline CDR1 and CDR2 sequences are SNHLY and FYNNEI. The CDR3 contains 15 residues. The CDR3: CASRAQGGGNQPQHF. The CDR3 DNA follows: TGTGCCAGCAGAGCTCAGGGAGGGGGCAATCAGCCCCAGCATTTT.

The CDR3 DNA reads TGTGCCAGCAGCTACGACAGGGGCGGAACTGAAGCTTTCTTT. Translating it yields CASSYDRGGTEAFF. This chain joins TRBV3-1 and TRBJ1-1; 8 positions match TRBD1. The CDR3 extends over 14 amino acids. Germline V gene sequence: CDR1 LGHDT, CDR2 YNNKEL (reference sequence). Trimming took 5 bases from V and 5 from J; bases not matched to a gene: 7.

There are many counts of this clonotype. V is TRBV7-2 and J is TRBJ2-1, with TRBD2 identical over 11 bases. This CDR3 comprises 16 residues. V lost 7 bases, J lost 0 bases, and 5 bases stayed unmatched. Germline CDR1 is SGHTA and CDR2 is FQGNSA. CDR3: CASIAGGRSSYNEQFF. The CDR3 DNA follows: TGTGCCAGCATAGCGGGGGGGAGGAGCTCCTACAATGAGCAGTTCTTC.

The table lists this clonotype with many counts. The J gene is TRBJ1-2, the V gene TRBV29-1; a weak D match, TRBD1 (5 bases). V was cut by 2 bases and J by 5 bases, with 21 bases left in between. Per germline, CDR1 SQVTM and CDR2 ANQGSEA. There are 16 residues in the CDR3. The CDR3 DNA sequence: TGCAGCGTTGAACCCACCTTAAGGGGTTCGAGGTATGGCTACACCTTC. Protein product: CSVEPTLRGSRYGYTF.

J is TRBJ2-1 and V is TRBV20-1, with 8 positions matching TRBD2. CDR1 DFQATT and CDR2 SNEGSKA come from the germline V gene (reference sequence). This CDR3 spans 15 amino acids. V lost 6 bases to trimming and J lost 4 bases; unmatched junction nucleotides: 11. In nucleotides, the CDR3 is TGCAGTGCCCATTTGAGCGGGAGTGTTTACAATGAGCAGTTCTTC. The encoded protein is CSAHLSGSVYNEQFF.

This clonotype was seen repeatedly, ten times or more. This sequence joins TRBV4-2 and TRBJ2-5; 11 bases agree with TRBD2. The CDR3 sequence is 16 residues long. The V gene's germline CDR1 is LGHNA and CDR2 YNFKEQ. The ends lost 4 bases at V and 1 base at J; junction bases unmatched: 5. CDR3 sequence reads: CASSPLAGAPQETQYF. The DNA for the CDR3 is TGTGCCAGCAGCCCACTAGCGGGGGCCCCCCAAGAGACCCAGTACTTC.

This rearrangement joins TRBV4-1 to TRBJ1-3, with TRBD1 matching 12 bases. Trimming took 3 bases from V and 0 from J; bases not matched to a gene: 12. CDR3 size: 20 residues. Germline loops: CDR1 MGHRA, CDR2 YSYEKL. Written as DNA, the CDR3 is TGCGCCAGCAGCCACCCATACCGGGACAGGGGGCAAAACTCTGGAAACACCATATATTTT. It translates to CASSHPYRDRGQNSGNTIYF.

V gene TRBV20-1 combines with J gene TRBJ2-4; D is undetermined. The ends were cut back, 0 bases at V and 6 bases at J, with 21 bases in the middle. The CDR3 covers 17 residues. CDR1 and CDR2 (germline): DFQATT, SNEGSKA (reference sequence). The CDR3 is CSARDISDRVSGNIQYF. DNA of the CDR3: TGCAGTGCTAGAGATATTTCGGACCGGGTCAGTGGAAACATTCAGTACTTC.

This clonotype was picked up many times. The chain links TRBV7-9 to TRBJ1-5; 9 bases are shared with TRBD1. V lost 4 bases and J lost 1; bases outside the gene matches: 8. The CDR3 loop spans 17 amino acids. Germline V CDR1 and CDR2: SEHNR, FQNEAQ (reference sequence). The CDR3 nucleotides read TGTGCCAGCAGCTCGTCCCGGGACAGGGTAAGCAATCAGCCCCAGCATTTT. Amino acid sequence: CASSSSRDRVSNQPQHF.

This clonotype was observed many times. This sequence joins TRBV19 and TRBJ1-2, with 8 bases identical to TRBD1. Per the germline V gene, CDR1 is LNHDA and CDR2 is SQIVND (reference sequence). V lost 4 bases and J lost 8; bases outside the gene matches: 15. The CDR3 sequence is 16 residues long. CDR3 loop: CASSRDRGQGGRGYTF. In DNA, the CDR3 is TGTGCCAGTAGTAGGGATCGCGGACAGGGAGGCCGGGGCTACACCTTC.

This clonotype was recorded many times. The chain employs TRBV9 and TRBJ1-2; a possible D gene is TRBD1 (5 bases). The germline V and J ends were trimmed by 7 bases and 6 bases, with 10 bases remaining between them. This CDR3 is built from 11 residues. The V gene's germline CDR1 is SGDLS and CDR2 YYNGEE. The CDR3 coding sequence is TGTGCCAGCGGGCTGGGGGATGGCTACACCTTC. Residues: CASGLGDGYTF.